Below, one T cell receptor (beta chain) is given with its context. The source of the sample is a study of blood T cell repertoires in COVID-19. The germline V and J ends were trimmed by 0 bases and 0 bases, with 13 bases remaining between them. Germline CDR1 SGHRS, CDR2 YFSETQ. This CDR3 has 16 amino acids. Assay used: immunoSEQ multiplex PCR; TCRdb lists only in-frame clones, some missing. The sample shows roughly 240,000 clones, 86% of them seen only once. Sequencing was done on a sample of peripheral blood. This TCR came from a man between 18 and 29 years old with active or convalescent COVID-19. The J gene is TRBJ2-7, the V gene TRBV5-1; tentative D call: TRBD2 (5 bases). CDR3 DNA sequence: TGCGCCAGCAGCTTGGCTACCAGTCGGGGCTCCTACGAGCAGTACTTC. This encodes CASSLATSRGSYEQYF.